Reported below is one T cell receptor (beta chain). What this receptor recognizes is not known. Base-call qualities are not available, and no considerably larger clone is one nucleotide away. Sequences SGDLS (CDR1) and YYNGEE (CDR2) are obtained from the germline V gene. V loses 2 bases at its end and J loses 3 bases; junction bases beyond the gene matches: 7. The CDR3 has 15 amino acids, counting the end cysteine and phenylalanine. The kept DNA is CDR3 alone, 45 bases in frame from the first base. The data were taken from a study of blood T cell repertoires in COVID-19 (dated by TCRdb to the early 2020s). Concerning the study at large: Samples from collaborators originated in the United States, Italy and Spain and spanned both the acute and convalescent phases of COVID-19. Deeply sampled blood TCRbeta repertoires from subjects exposed to, actively infected with, or recovered from COVID-19 were included in the dataset. The material from the prospective study consisted of cDNA or gDNA derived from T cells, B-cell-depleted T cells, or PBMCs. Where HLA class I and class II types were available, the types were taken from metadata supplied by the sample provider, not from assay-based typing. The samples were drawn from the first 160 participants of the ongoing ImmuneRACE study and from some 1,300 subjects provided by 6 global collaborators. A freely available public database, intended as a resource for researchers studying the immune response to SARS-CoV-2, is where the repertoires were released. Nearly every sample came with metadata listing a de-identified subject ID, COVID-19 status, age in years and sex.

Results and caveats for the whole study, not just this receptor: Clinical and demographic metadata were provided uncurated, with the amount varying by source and participant.

The immunoSEQ Assay, a bias-controlled multiplex PCR, was used to amplify TCRbeta CDR3 regions from genomic DNA. The paper's processing steps were these. Nucleated cell counts per sample were estimated from amplification of reference gene primers within the assay. To quantify the absolute abundance of each unique TCRbeta CDR3 rearrangement, sequence reads were collapsed and filtered. For each sample, productive Simpson clonality was calculated as the square root of Simpson's diversity index across productive rearrangements. The clones in this table, taken by TCRdb from immuneACCESS, are in-frame only. Not every clone is retained; where verified, under half of the shortfall comes from an unresolved V gene, and the cause of the rest is unknown. V, J and clone size are those of that table, while D and trimming were read from the DNA. The table for this sample lists about 220,000 clones; roughly 90% of them were counted only once. The ten largest clones capture roughly 16% of the sample.

In the prospective study, participants were about 18 to 95 years old, resided in 25 or so geographic areas of the United States, and were enrolled through a virtual design. Cohort assignment in the prospective study relied on participant-reported clinical history from a screening survey and a study questionnaire. Exposed participants were defined as having been in contact with someone with a PCR-confirmed or clinician-diagnosed COVID-19 case within 2 weeks of study entry. Each participant in the prospective study had whole blood, serum and a nasopharyngeal or oropharyngeal swab collected by mobile phlebotomists. Over a 2-month period, participants in the prospective study had the option of providing additional blood draws and questionnaires. Before DNA extraction, blood samples from the prospective study were shipped at room temperature or frozen.

The chain employs TRBV9 and TRBJ2-5, and 7 junction bases match TRBD2. This clonotype was sampled from a man aged 30 to 39 who had been exposed to COVID-19. Sequenced: PBMCs or T cells enriched from blood (not recorded which). The CDR3 loop reads CASSVAGGTKETQYF. Read as DNA, the sequence is TGTGCCAGCAGCGTGGCGGGCGGGACTAAAGAGACCCAGTACTTC.